These 26 T cell receptor beta chains share one sample of origin, sequenced in a study of blood T cell repertoires in COVID-19. Profiling relied on immunoSEQ multiplex PCR, and the TCRdb table lists in-frame clones only, not all of them. The repertoire includes tens of thousands of clones, 60% to 80% of them detected once, and less than 9% sits in the top ten. Sequenced: peripheral blood. These receptors were obtained from a woman aged 55-70 years with acute or convalescent COVID-19.

V is TRBV2 and J is TRBJ1-5; tentative D call: TRBD1 (5 bases). Germline V CDR1 and CDR2: SNHLY, FYNNEI. The CDR3 runs 15 residues. The V end was cut by 2 bases, the J end by 2 bases, with 10 bases between. CDR3 amino acids: CASSEFVRGNQPQHF. DNA of the CDR3: TGTGCCAGCAGTGAATTCGTCAGGGGCAATCAGCCCCAGCATTTT.

This rearrangement joins TRBV29-1 to TRBJ2-7; the match to TRBD1 covers 7 bases. CDR1 and CDR2 from the germline V gene are SQVTM and ANQGSEA. J was trimmed by 1 base and V by 7 bases; bases with no gene match: 16. The CDR3 is 16 residues long. The CDR3 nucleotides read TGCAGCGCAAGGGTTCACGGGACAGCGTTATCCTACGAGCAGTACTTC. It is translated as CSARVHGTALSYEQYF.

The chain combines TRBV15 with TRBJ1-2; D gene unclear. Germline loops: CDR1 LNHNV, CDR2 YYDKDF (reference sequence). The CDR3 consists of 14 residues. Trimming removed 0 bases from V and 4 bases from J, with 9 bases in between. CDR3 DNA: TGTGCCACCAGCAGAGATATTCTCCCCTATGGCTACACCTTC. Protein sequence: CATSRDILPYGYTF.

This chain uses TRBV19 with TRBJ1-1; the match to TRBD1 covers 8 bases. This CDR3 has 12 amino acids. V was pared by 9 bases and J by 6 bases, with 6 bases of the junction left unmatched. The V gene's germline CDR1 is LNHDA and CDR2 SQIVND (reference sequence). The CDR3 protein is CASTDRVSEAFF. The DNA for the CDR3 is TGTGCCAGCACGGACAGGGTCTCTGAAGCTTTCTTT.

This clone has a handful of counts. V and J are TRBV11-2 and TRBJ2-3, with D possibly being TRBD2 (6 bases). The CDR3 contains 17 residues. CDR1 SGHAT and CDR2 FQNNGV come from the germline V gene. V was clipped by 3 bases and J by 1 base, with 17 bases between them. CDR3 nucleotides: TGTGCCAGCAGCTTGGTTACCGGGGGAGGCCGCACAGATACGCAGTATTTT. Translated, it gives CASSLVTGGGRTDTQYF.

CDR3 region: CASSLVAGSNQPQHF. CDR3 bases: TGTGCCAGCAGCTTAGTTGCAGGCTCCAATCAGCCCCAGCATTTT. The rearrangement uses TRBV7-6 and TRBJ1-5, with D unclear. The V and J ends lost 1 base and 3 bases respectively, with 10 bases between them. The germline V gene has CDR1 SGHVS and CDR2 FNYEAQ. The CDR3 length is 15 residues.

This chain joins TRBV7-9 and TRBJ1-1; 10 nucleotides agree with TRBD1. Germline-derived CDR1 and CDR2 are SEHNR and FQNEAQ (reference sequence). The CDR3 extends over 14 amino acids. V shed 5 bases and J 4 bases; nucleotides not matched to a gene: 4. In DNA, the CDR3 is TGTGCCAGCAGCCACCGGGACAGGGGCACTGAAGCTTTCTTT. Its translation is CASSHRDRGTEAFF.

The chain joins TRBV5-1 to TRBJ1-3, with a tentative D call TRBD1 (5 bases). Trimming removed 3 bases at V and 4 bases at J, with 14 bases between. This CDR3 spans 15 amino acids. Germline V gives CDR1 SGHRS, CDR2 YFSETQ. CDR3 sequence reads: CASSSWGGEGNTIYF. CDR3 coding DNA: TGCGCCAGCAGCTCCTGGGGGGGAGAGGGAAACACCATATATTTT.

V is TRBV10-2 and J is TRBJ1-6; D is ambiguous. Germline CDR1 WSHSY, CDR2 SAAADI. The CDR3 length is 17 residues. V lost 3 bases and J 0 bases, leaving 12 bases between the germline ends. In DNA form, the CDR3 reads TGCGCCAGCAGTGATTTTACTACTGGCTCCTATAATTCACCCCTCCACTTT. Translation: CASSDFTTGSYNSPLHF.

This clone showed up just a few times. The rearrangement uses TRBV30 and TRBJ1-6; D might be TRBD1 (5 bases). Per germline, CDR1 GTSNPN and CDR2 SVGIG (reference sequence). V lost 7 bases and J 7 bases, leaving 11 bases between the germline ends. The CDR3 consists of 12 residues. CDR3 protein: CAFQGVNSPLHF. CDR3 sequence (DNA): TGTGCCTTCCAGGGTGTGAATTCACCCCTCCACTTT.

The V and J genes are TRBV27 and TRBJ2-6; D unclear. There are 14 residues in the CDR3. The V gene lost 5 bases and the J gene lost 4 bases, with 9 bases spanning the gap. From germline, CDR1 is MNHEY and CDR2 SMNVEV (reference sequence). CDR3 nucleotide sequence: TGTGCCAGCAGTCCGTCGTTGGGGGCCAACGTCCTGACTTTC. Translated: CASSPSLGANVLTF.

V is TRBV27 and J is TRBJ1-2; 10 bases map to TRBD1. The CDR3 is 15 amino acids. Germline V gene sequence: CDR1 MNHEY, CDR2 SMNVEV (reference sequence). Germline trimming cut 6 bases from V and 6 bases from J; bases unmatched to any gene: 10. CDR3 region: CASRTSGTGVNGYTF. The CDR3 DNA follows: TGTGCCAGCAGGACATCCGGGACAGGGGTCAATGGCTACACCTTC.

The chain carries TRBV5-1 and TRBJ2-7; 7 bases map to TRBD1. The ends lost 7 bases at V and 4 bases at J; junction bases unmatched: 5. There are 12 residues in the CDR3. CDR1 SGHRS and CDR2 YFSETQ come from the germline V gene. The CDR3 sequence is CASRQGDYEQYF. The CDR3 region has the DNA TGCGCCAGCCGACAGGGTGATTACGAGCAGTACTTC.

In this sample, this clone turned up a few times. This sequence joins TRBV30 and TRBJ1-2; 8 bases align to TRBD1. The germline V gene encodes CDR1 GTSNPN and CDR2 SVGIG (reference sequence). Trimming at V came to 3 bases and at J to 3 bases, leaving 9 bases not matched to a gene. The CDR3 totals 15 residues. The CDR3 coding sequence is TGTGCCTGGAGGCCTCGGCAGGGGGCTTACTATGGCTACACCTTC. Translating gives CAWRPRQGAYYGYTF.

This chain links TRBV7-9 with TRBJ1-3; D is unresolved. Germline V lookup: CDR1 SEHNR, CDR2 FQNEAQ (reference sequence). This CDR3 is built from 14 residues. Trimming removed 4 bases at V and 1 base at J, with 8 bases between. This CDR3 reads CASSSGRSGNTIYF. CDR3 in DNA: TGTGCCAGCAGCTCTGGGAGGTCTGGAAACACCATATATTTT.

The chain employs TRBV5-1 and TRBJ1-1, with a tentative D call TRBD1 (6 bases). CDR3 length: 17 amino acids. Trimming removed 4 bases from V and 2 bases from J, with 21 bases in between. Germline V gene sequence: CDR1 SGHRS, CDR2 YFSETQ. DNA for the CDR3: TGCGCCAGCAGCCGAGAAATATCAGGGGCTGTTAACACTGAAGCTTTCTTT. The encoded protein is CASSREISGAVNTEAFF.

V is TRBV7-8 and J is TRBJ2-3, with TRBD1 identical over 7 bases. Germline assignment: CDR1 SGHVS and CDR2 FQNEAQ. The CDR3 loop spans 16 amino acids. V lost 5 bases and J lost 3; bases outside the gene matches: 11. CDR3: CASSPNRGRGTDTQYF. CDR3 nucleotide sequence: TGTGCCAGCAGCCCCAACAGGGGCAGAGGGACAGATACGCAGTATTTT.

The V gene is TRBV7-3, the J gene TRBJ2-5, with TRBD2 as a possible D gene (5 bases). The CDR3 length is 15 residues. The V end was cut by 1 base, the J end by 4 bases, with 13 bases between. Per germline, CDR1 SGHTA and CDR2 FQGTGA. The CDR3 is CASSLRPGELETQYF. The CDR3 coding sequence is TGTGCCAGCAGCTTAAGGCCCGGGGAGCTAGAGACCCAGTACTTC.

This clone came up once. J is TRBJ2-2 and V is TRBV18, with 12 nucleotides matching TRBD1. The J segment lost 4 bases and the V segment lost 3 bases, leaving 6 bases of the junction unmatched. Germline loops: CDR1 KGHSH, CDR2 LQKENI. CDR3 length: 17 amino acids. The chain's CDR3 is CASSPPGTGGPTGELFF. For the CDR3, the DNA is TGTGCCAGCTCACCTCCCGGGACAGGGGGCCCCACCGGGGAGCTGTTTTTT.

The chain carries TRBV19 and TRBJ1-1, with D possibly TRBD1 on 6 matching bases. CDR1 LNHDA and CDR2 SQIVND come from the germline V gene (reference sequence). The CDR3 has 15 amino acids. V lost 3 bases and J 2 bases, leaving 13 bases between the germline ends. The CDR3 DNA reads as TGTGCCAGTAGTATGGGACACTCGGGAAACACTGAAGCTTTCTTT. It encodes CASSMGHSGNTEAFF.

The chain is built from TRBV5-5 and TRBJ1-1; D remains ambiguous. This CDR3 has 15 amino acids. The germline V gene encodes CDR1 SGHKS and CDR2 YYEKEE (reference sequence). V lost 1 base, J lost 1 base, and 11 bases lay in between. For the CDR3, the DNA is TGTGCCAGCAGCTTGTCTTGGGGAGCGAACACTGAAGCTTTCTTT. Translating it yields CASSLSWGANTEAFF.

This clone was recorded once. V is TRBV3-1 (or the pseudogene TRBV3-2) and J is TRBJ2-3; D gene unclear. V lost 2 bases and J 3 bases, leaving 12 bases between the germline ends. Germline lookup yields CDR1 LGHDT and CDR2 YNNKEL (reference sequence). This CDR3 spans 15 amino acids. CDR3 bases: TGTGCCAGCAGCCAAAAAACGGGTTTGACAGATACGCAGTATTTT. Translation: CASSQKTGLTDTQYF.

This clone has just one count. The V gene is TRBV9, the J gene TRBJ2-3, with 8 bases matching TRBD1. Trimming at V came to 4 bases and at J to 3 bases, leaving 10 bases not matched to a gene. The germline V gene has CDR1 SGDLS and CDR2 YYNGEE. The CDR3 consists of 16 residues. As DNA, the CDR3 is TGTGCCAGCAGCCCCCAGGACAGGGTCGGAACAGATACGCAGTATTTT. This encodes CASSPQDRVGTDTQYF.

V gene TRBV18 combines with J gene TRBJ1-4; tentative D call: TRBD1 (6 bases). From germline, CDR1 is KGHSH and CDR2 LQKENI. The CDR3 has 15 amino acids. V was clipped by 3 bases and J by 11 bases, with 19 bases between them. The CDR3 DNA follows: TGTGCCAGCTCACCCTATGGGGACACGACGGAGAAACTGTTTTTT. Protein sequence: CASSPYGDTTEKLFF. Drawing the rest from reference TRBV18 and TRBJ1-4, the complete variable domain is NAGVMQNPRHLVRRRGQEARLRCSPMKGHSHVYWYRQLPEEGLKFMVYLQKENIIDESGMPKERFSAEFPKEGPSILRIQQVVRGDSAAYFCASSPYGDTTEKLFFGSGTQLSVL.

The sample holds one count of this clone. The rearrangement uses TRBV5-1 and TRBJ2-7; TRBD2 is a possible D gene (7 bases). The length of the CDR3 is 15 residues. Trimming left V 5 bases short and J 6 bases short, with 21 bases between. Germline V gene lookup returns CDR1 SGHRS and CDR2 YFSETQ. DNA of the CDR3: TGCGCCAGCAGACCCTCCTTGGGGGGGCTCGCCGAGCAGTACTTC. This encodes CASRPSLGGLAEQYF.

The chain employs TRBV19 and TRBJ1-2, with unresolved D. CDR3 length: 13 amino acids. V was shortened by 5 bases and J by 1 base, with 8 bases between the two germline ends. Per germline, CDR1 LNHDA and CDR2 SQIVND (reference sequence). The CDR3 DNA sequence: TGTGCCAGTAGTTCCGCCTATAACTATGGCTACACCTTC. Protein product: CASSSAYNYGYTF.